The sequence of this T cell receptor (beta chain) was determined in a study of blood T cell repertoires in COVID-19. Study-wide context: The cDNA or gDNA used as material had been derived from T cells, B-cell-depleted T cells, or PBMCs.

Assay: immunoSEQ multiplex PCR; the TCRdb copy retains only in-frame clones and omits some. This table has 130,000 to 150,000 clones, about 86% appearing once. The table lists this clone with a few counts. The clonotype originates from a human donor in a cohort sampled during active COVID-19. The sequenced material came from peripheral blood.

CDR3 amino acids: CASSPTGRGSYEQYF. CDR3 bases: TGTGCCAGTAGTCCCACAGGTAGGGGCTCCTACGAGCAGTACTTC. This sequence joins TRBV19 and TRBJ2-7; possibly TRBD1 for D (5 bases). This CDR3 spans 15 amino acids. CDR1 and CDR2 (germline): LNHDA, SQIVND (reference sequence). Trimming took off 5 bases at V and 0 bases at J, with 14 bases between the two ends.